The 8 T cell receptor beta chains below all came from one sample that was sequenced in a study of T cells in Graves' hyperthyroidism and ophthalmopathy. TCR beta CDR3 regions were amplified from RNA transcripts. First-round RT-PCR with HTBI primers amplified the TCR CDR3 region. TCRdb re-called the multiplex PCR reads through MiXCR, storing one row per CDR3 protein. The sample records hundreds of thousands of distinct CDR3 sequences, around 16% being singletons. The sequencing sample was made of blood. Receptor source: a woman younger than 30 with Graves' hyperthyroidism.

This clonotype was seen only a few times. The chain employs TRBV6-5 and TRBJ2-1; 7 nucleotides align to TRBD2. V dropped 2 bases and J dropped 4; count of bases not matched to a gene: 5. Germline V lookup: CDR1 MNHEY, CDR2 SVGAGI. CDR3 length: 15 amino acids. CDR3 residues: CASSYEAGLYNEQFF. Written as DNA, the CDR3 is TGTGCCAGCAGTTACGAAGCGGGACTATACAATGAGCAGTTCTTC.

This clonotype occurred many times. This chain joins TRBV20-1 and TRBJ2-4; 10 positions agree with TRBD1. J gave up 7 bases and V 4 bases, and 7 bases lay outside the gene matches. This CDR3 is built from 14 residues. Germline loops: CDR1 DFQATT, CDR2 SNEGSKA (reference sequence). Written as DNA, the CDR3 is TGCAGTGCTATGTGGGACAGGGGTGCCAACATTCAGTACTTC. Amino acid sequence: CSAMWDRGANIQYF.

This clonotype was seen ten or more times. This chain uses TRBV5-1 with TRBJ2-3; 8 positions agree with TRBD2. The CDR3 is made up of 17 amino acids. Germline trimming cut 3 bases from V and 4 bases from J; bases unmatched to any gene: 13. In germline, CDR1 is SGHRS, CDR2 YFSETQ. DNA of the CDR3: TGCGCCAGCAGCTGGGACCTTAGCGGGAATGAGGCAGATACGCAGTATTTT. Translating it yields CASSWDLSGNEADTQYF.

The chain couples TRBV5-8 to TRBJ2-7; TRBD2 might be the D (5 bases). V lost 1 base to trimming and J lost 3 bases, with 14 bases between them. The CDR3 totals 15 residues. CDR1 is SGHTS, CDR2 YDEGEE, per germline. The CDR3 loop reads CASSLRALRVYEQYF. The CDR3 DNA sequence: TGTGCCAGCAGCTTGCGGGCCCTGAGGGTCTACGAGCAGTACTTC.

The rearrangement links TRBV12-3 or TRBV12-4 to TRBJ1-2; D remains unclear. There are 11 residues in the CDR3. The V end was cut by 3 bases, the J end by 9 bases, with 8 bases between. CDR3 sequence (DNA): TGTGCCAGCAGTTTTGCGGGTAGCTACACCTTC. Translated, it gives CASSFAGSYTF.

This clonotype has a handful of counts. The genes are TRBV18 and TRBJ1-3, with 8 bases fitting TRBD1. V lost 3 bases to trimming and J lost 3 bases; unmatched junction nucleotides: 4. CDR1 is KGHSH and CDR2 is LQKENI in the germline V gene. This CDR3 spans 15 amino acids. The CDR3 reads CASSPRDRSGNTIYF. CDR3 bases: TGTGCCAGCTCACCCCGGGACAGGAGTGGAAACACCATATATTTT.

Ten or more counts support this clonotype. The gene calls are TRBV5-1 and TRBJ2-1; the D is unclear. The CDR3 covers 15 residues. V lost 4 bases to trimming and J lost 2 bases, with 13 bases between them. CDR1 is SGHRS and CDR2 is YFSETQ in the germline V gene. The CDR3 nucleotides read TGCGCCAGCAGCCTGATCGACGTAACCTACAATGAGCAGTTCTTC. Protein: CASSLIDVTYNEQFF.

A remark on this clonotype: A clone one base away is much larger, so this may be a read error. The chain uses TRBV7-8 and TRBJ1-1; D is undetermined. The CDR3 runs 14 residues. Germline V CDR1 and CDR2: SGHVS, FQNEAQ. CDR3 sequence reads: CVSSGPVRGTEAFF. The CDR3 nucleotides are TGTGTCAGCAGCGGGCCAGTTCGGGGCACTGAAGCTTTCTTT.